These 8 T cell receptor beta chains were all obtained from the same sample, sequenced in a study of T cells in Graves' hyperthyroidism and ophthalmopathy. It was RNA transcripts that yielded the amplified TCR beta CDR3 regions. Researchers ran a first-round RT-PCR on the TCR CDR3 using the HTBI primer set. MiXCR, applied by TCRdb to the multiplex PCR reads, yields one record per CDR3 protein. The sample includes fewer than 110,000 distinct CDR3 sequences, roughly 50% seen only once; the top ten take roughly 26%. The sample consisted of blood. The receptors were sampled from a man in his forties with Graves' hyperthyroidism.

This clonotype was observed many times. The genes are TRBV12-3 or TRBV12-4 and TRBJ2-7; D is unresolved. The CDR3 runs 12 residues. The germline V and J ends were trimmed by 5 bases and 0 bases, with 5 bases remaining between them. CDR3 DNA: TGTGCCAGCAGTCCCAGCTCCTACGAGCAGTACTTC. Translating gives CASSPSSYEQYF.

The chain is built from TRBV24-1 and TRBJ2-1, with 9 positions matching TRBD1. This CDR3 comprises 16 residues. Germline V gives CDR1 KGHDR, CDR2 SFDVKD. V was clipped by 3 bases and J by 3 bases; unmatched bases: 5. The CDR3 region is CATSDTGQGHYNEQFF. The CDR3 region has the DNA TGTGCCACCAGTGATACCGGACAGGGGCACTACAATGAGCAGTTCTTC.

As to this clonotype: A read error may produce the germline difference seen at one junction end. CDR3 sequence (DNA): TGTGCCAGCAGCCCACAGGGGAAGAGCACTGAGGCTTTCTTT. It encodes CASSPQGKSTEAFF. The chain employs TRBV7-2 and TRBJ1-1, with 7 bases aligning to TRBD1. This CDR3 is built from 14 residues. CDR1 SGHTA and CDR2 FQGNSA come from the germline V gene. Complete variable domain (other parts from reference TRBV7-2 and TRBJ1-1): GAGVSQSPSNKVTEKGKDVELRCDPISGHTALYWYRQSLGQGLEFLIYFQGNSAPDKSGLPSDRFSAERTGGSVSTLTIQRTQQEDSAVYLCASSPQGKSTEAFFGQGTRLTVV.

The chain couples TRBV9 to TRBJ1-5; tentative D call: TRBD1 (6 bases). This CDR3 region has 15 residues. V was cut by 0 bases and J by 6 bases, with 13 bases left in between. From germline, CDR1 is SGDLS and CDR2 YYNGEE. The CDR3 nucleotides read TGTGCCAGCAGCGTAGGAGGGGGGGCAAGTCAGCCCCAGCATTTT. This sequence encodes CASSVGGGASQPQHF.

In regard to this clonotype: A junction end diverges from the germline sequence, so it may reflect a read error. CDR3 DNA sequence: TGTGCCAGCAGCTTAGTCACCGGGGTGCTGTTTTTC. Protein product: CASSLVTGVLFF. The chain couples TRBV7-9 to TRBJ2-2, with D possibly matching TRBD2 (5 bases). Germline values: CDR1 SEHNR, CDR2 FQNEAQ (reference sequence). The length of the CDR3 is 12 residues.

With regard to this clonotype: The missing conserved phenylalanine or tryptophan at the end of this CDR3 makes a read error likely. This chain links TRBV2 with TRBJ2-3; 9 bases align to TRBD2. V was clipped by 5 bases and J by 11 bases; unmatched bases: 17. The CDR3 loop spans 16 amino acids. The germline gives CDR1 SNHLY, CDR2 FYNNEI. The CDR3 nucleotides read TGTGCCAGCAGTCCCCACAGGGCGGGGGGGCAGGACGTGCAGTATTCT. It translates to CASSPHRAGGQDVQYS.

Of note for this clonotype: A read error may be the cause here, since a much bigger clone is one base away. The rearrangement links TRBV10-3 to TRBJ2-5; D possibly corresponds to TRBD1 (5 bases). CDR1 and CDR2 from the germline V gene are ENHRY and SYGVKD. Trimming left V 3 bases short and J 5 bases short, with 13 bases between. CDR3 length equals 14 residues. DNA for the CDR3: TGTGCCATCAGTGATATTAGGGGATGGGAGACCCAGTACTTC. Protein sequence: CAISDIRGWETQYF.

In its sample, this clonotype was seen once. The V call is TRBV20-1, the J call TRBJ2-7, with 9 bases lining up with TRBD1. CDR1 and CDR2 (germline): DFQATT, SNEGSKA (reference sequence). The CDR3 is 13 amino acids. V lost 6 bases and J lost 3; bases outside the gene matches: 6. The CDR3 protein is CSAQRTGDYEQYF. In DNA, the CDR3 is TGCAGTGCGCAAAGGACAGGGGACTACGAGCAGTACTTC.